This T cell receptor beta chain came from a study of radiotherapy plus CTLA-4 blockade in lung cancer. The repertoire was sequenced with immunoSEQ multiplex PCR; TCRdb's copy has only in-frame clones and lacks some. The data hold approximately 57,000 clones, with approximately 84% observed a single time. The CDR3 runs to 15 residues. Germline-derived CDR1 and CDR2 are SNHLY and FYNNEI. The V and J ends lost 0 bases and 15 bases, in that order; junction bases with no gene match: 9. This TCR was sampled from a human donor with non-small cell lung cancer whose response to radiotherapy plus ipilimumab could not be evaluated. The chain uses TRBV2 and TRBJ2-1, with 12 nucleotides matching TRBD2. Sample: peripheral blood, taken from a patient treated with radiotherapy plus ipilimumab. CDR3 in DNA: TGTGCCAGCAGTGAAGCTTTCCTAGCGGGGGGGCAACGGTTCTTC. Translating it yields CASSEAFLAGGQRFF.